This TCR beta chain was identified in a study of OX40 agonist ivuxolimab in advanced cancers. About the study: Intravenous ivuxolimab at 0.01 to 10 mg/kg was given to patients every 2 weeks. Hepatocellular carcinoma, melanoma, renal cell or head and neck cancer occurred in dose-escalation patients. Study findings and constraints: Normalized expansion of T-cell clones was also low for some nonresponders. Expanded clones were, on average, more numerous among CD8+ T cells than CD4+.

Method: immunoSEQ multiplex PCR; TCRdb's copy keeps in-frame clones and lacks some. Among 120,000 or so clones listed, roughly nine tenths were seen once. In regard to this clone: The antigen is undetermined.

This CDR3 comprises 15 residues. Germline lookup yields CDR1 LNHDA and CDR2 SQIVND (reference sequence). V was cut by 3 bases and J by 2 bases, with 10 bases left in between. This TCR derives from an adult with an advanced solid tumor such as melanoma, head and neck, liver or kidney cancer. The chain has TRBV19 and TRBJ1-4; the D is unclear. This material consisted of CD4+ or CD8+ T cells sorted from blood, taken in a trial of the OX40 agonist ivuxolimab. In DNA form, the CDR3 reads TGTGCCAGTAGTATCAGTCCCTCCACTAATGAAAAACTGTTTTTT. Residues: CASSISPSTNEKLFF.